A single sample is the source of the 29 T cell receptor beta chains below, sequenced in a study of T cells in Graves' hyperthyroidism and ophthalmopathy. It was RNA transcripts that yielded the amplified TCR beta CDR3 regions. The HTBI primer set served for first-round RT-PCR of the TCR CDR3. A single record per CDR3 protein comes from TCRdb applying MiXCR to the multiplex PCR reads. This sample carries hundreds of thousands of distinct CDR3 sequences, about a sixth of them seen once, and the ten largest clones take 3% to 4%. Material: blood. The receptors stem from a woman in her 40s with Graves' ophthalmopathy.

This clonotype was counted at least ten times. As DNA, the CDR3 is TGTGCCAGCAGTTTGGGGGCGGCGGGGCCGAACACTGAAGCTTTCTTT. It is translated as CASSLGAAGPNTEAFF. The chain uses TRBV28 and TRBJ1-1; perhaps TRBD1 as D (6 bases). Trimming removed 3 bases at V and 1 base at J, with 15 bases between. CDR3 length equals 16 residues. CDR1 and CDR2 from the germline V gene are MDHEN and SYDVKM. Using reference TRBV28 and TRBJ1-1 for the parts outside the CDR3, the full variable domain is DVKVTQSSRYLVKRTGEKVFLECVQDMDHENMFWYRQDPGLGLRLIYFSYDVKMKEKGDIPEGYSVSREKKERFSLILESASTNQTSMYLCASSLGAAGPNTEAFFGQGTRLTVV.

This clonotype was counted a few times. The genes are TRBV6-1 and TRBJ1-2, with D possibly matching TRBD1 (5 bases). Per germline, CDR1 MNHNS and CDR2 SASEGT. The CDR3 consists of 14 residues. V was clipped by 4 bases and J by 8 bases, with 17 bases between them. The CDR3 bases are TGTGCCAGCAGTGGATCCTACCGGGACCTGGGCTACACCTTC. Residues: CASSGSYRDLGYTF.

V and J are TRBV28 and TRBJ1-2, with TRBD1 matching 12 bases. Germline trimming cut 7 bases from V and 6 bases from J; bases unmatched to any gene: 9. Germline assignment: CDR1 MDHEN and CDR2 SYDVKM. The CDR3 runs to 15 residues. The CDR3 region is CASKPGTGGGDGYTF. The CDR3 DNA reads as TGTGCCAGCAAACCCGGGACAGGGGGCGGGGATGGCTACACCTTC.

The V call is TRBV20-1, the J call TRBJ2-5; 8 bases match TRBD1. CDR3 length equals 12 residues. J was trimmed by 2 bases and V by 5 bases; bases with no gene match: 1. Germline values: CDR1 DFQATT, CDR2 SNEGSKA (reference sequence). The CDR3 sequence is CSADRGQETQYF. The CDR3 DNA follows: TGCAGTGCTGACAGGGGTCAAGAGACCCAGTACTTC.

The V call is TRBV20-1, the J call TRBJ1-4, with TRBD1 as a possible D gene (5 bases). This CDR3 contains 13 residues. Trimming stripped 5 bases from V and 3 bases from J, with 10 bases between. Germline V gene sequence: CDR1 DFQATT, CDR2 SNEGSKA (reference sequence). The CDR3 spells CSALSGSNEKLFF. The CDR3 DNA is TGCAGTGCTCTATCAGGGTCTAATGAAAAACTGTTTTTT.

This clonotype was found many times. The chain employs TRBV5-1 and TRBJ2-1, with no clear D. Germline V CDR1 and CDR2: SGHRS, YFSETQ. This CDR3 has 15 amino acids. The ends were cut back, 3 bases at V and 0 bases at J, with 10 bases in the middle. The CDR3 DNA follows: TGCGCCAGCAGCTCCGACGGTAGCTCCTACAATGAGCAGTTCTTC. It is translated as CASSSDGSSYNEQFF.

This clonotype has just a few counts. The chain has TRBV19 and TRBJ1-5, with 7 bases aligning to TRBD1. Germline CDR1 is LNHDA and CDR2 is SQIVND (reference sequence). The V and J ends lost 6 bases and 2 bases, in that order; junction bases with no gene match: 10. The CDR3 extends over 16 amino acids. In DNA, the CDR3 is TGTGCCAGTAGCCCTTCGGACAGGAGCGGCAATCAGCCCCAGCATTTT. The encoded protein is CASSPSDRSGNQPQHF.

This clonotype was seen a few times. The chain combines TRBV5-1 with TRBJ2-5; 7 bases fit TRBD1. J lost 4 bases, V lost 6 bases, and 9 bases had no gene match. CDR3 size: 14 residues. CDR1 and CDR2 from the germline V gene are SGHRS and YFSETQ. The CDR3 nucleotides read TGCGCCAGCACCAAAATGACAGGGTCAGAGACCCAGTACTTC. It translates to CASTKMTGSETQYF. The whole variable domain, remainder taken from reference TRBV5-1 and TRBJ2-5, is KAGVTQTPRYLIKTRGQQVTLSCSPISGHRSVSWYQQTPGQGLQFLFEYFSETQRNKGNFPGRFSGRQFSNSRSEMNVSTLELGDSALYLCASTKMTGSETQYFGPGTRLLVL.

This clonotype was seen at least ten times. The V and J genes are TRBV18 and TRBJ2-3; D remains ambiguous. Per the germline V gene, CDR1 is KGHSH and CDR2 is LQKENI. V lost 2 bases to trimming and J lost 3 bases, with 6 bases between them. This CDR3 has 13 amino acids. CDR3 coding DNA: TGTGCCAGCTCACCATCTGTGACAGATACGCAGTATTTT. This sequence encodes CASSPSVTDTQYF.

This clonotype was observed a few times. The chain carries TRBV12-3 or TRBV12-4 and TRBJ1-5; 10 bases map to TRBD1. The CDR3 sequence is 15 residues long. Trimming took 5 bases from V and 7 from J; bases not matched to a gene: 8. The CDR3 DNA reads TGTGCCAGCAGTCCGACAGGGGGCGCAGGGCAGCCCCAGCATTTT. Translated: CASSPTGGAGQPQHF.

The chain couples TRBV12-3 or TRBV12-4 to TRBJ2-2; unclear D gene. CDR3 length equals 13 residues. Trimming took off 10 bases at V and 2 bases at J, with 11 bases between the two ends. The CDR3 protein is CATTGSNTGELFF. The CDR3 bases are TGTGCCACCACCGGCTCCAACACCGGGGAGCTGTTTTTT.

The table lists this clonotype with a few counts. V and J are TRBV2 and TRBJ2-3; TRBD2 aligns across 9 bases. CDR1 and CDR2 (germline): SNHLY, FYNNEI. The length of the CDR3 is 16 residues. V gave up 1 base and J gave up 2 bases; unmatched junction bases: 4. The CDR3 here is CASSEVPSGVTDTQYF. In nucleotides, the CDR3 is TGTGCCAGCAGTGAAGTGCCTAGCGGGGTCACAGATACGCAGTATTTT.

This clonotype was seen only a few times. This chain links TRBV20-1 with TRBJ1-4; 11 bases are a match to TRBD1. Germline CDR1 reads DFQATT; CDR2 reads SNEGSKA (reference sequence). The CDR3 extends over 15 amino acids. With V trimmed by 0 bases and J by 9 bases, 6 bases remained unmatched. CDR3 bases: TGCAGTGCTAGAGATCCCGGGACAGGGGGGAAAAAACTGTTTTTT. It specifies CSARDPGTGGKKLFF.

The V and J genes are TRBV5-5 and TRBJ2-2; either TRBD1 or TRBD2 may supply D (6 bases each). The germline gives CDR1 SGHKS, CDR2 YYEKEE (reference sequence). Trimming stripped 1 base from V and 2 bases from J, with 18 bases between. The CDR3 is made up of 18 amino acids. CDR3 in DNA: TGTGCCAGCAGCTTGAGGGGGACTCTCAACCCCAACACCGGGGAGCTGTTTTTT. This encodes CASSLRGTLNPNTGELFF. The entire variable domain, with the rest obtained from reference TRBV5-5 and TRBJ2-2, is as follows: DAGVTQSPTHLIKTRGQQVTLRCSPISGHKSVSWYQQVLGQGPQFIFQYYEKEERGRGNFPDRFSARQFPNYSSELNVNALLLGDSALYLCASSLRGTLNPNTGELFFGEGSRLTVL.

This rearrangement joins TRBV19 to TRBJ2-2; 9 bases line up with TRBD1. The CDR3 runs 15 residues. Germline-derived CDR1 and CDR2 are LNHDA and SQIVND (reference sequence). V shed 9 bases, J shed 2 bases, and the junction held 7 bases outside the gene matches. The CDR3 DNA reads as TGTGCCAGCGGGGACAGGGTATACAACACCGGGGAGCTGTTTTTT. Translated, it gives CASGDRVYNTGELFF.

In this sample, this clonotype turned up many times. The CDR3 region has the DNA TGTGCCAGCAGCTTGGCCCGATCGACCACTACTAGCACAGATACGCAGTATTTT. It translates to CASSLARSTTTSTDTQYF. The chain couples TRBV5-6 to TRBJ2-3; D is ambiguous. The CDR3 runs to 18 residues. Germline CDR1 is SGHDT and CDR2 is YYEEEE. Trimming removed 0 bases at V and 0 bases at J, with 17 bases between. Full variable domain (outside the CDR3, taken from reference TRBV5-6 and TRBJ2-3): DAGVTQSPTHLIKTRGQQVTLRCSPKSGHDTVSWYQQALGQGPQFIFQYYEEEERQRGNFPDRFSGHQFPNYSSELNVNALLLGDSALYLCASSLARSTTTSTDTQYFGPGTRLTVL.

J is TRBJ2-2 and V is TRBV5-1; no clear D. Germline values: CDR1 SGHRS, CDR2 YFSETQ. The CDR3 sequence is 14 residues long. V lost 0 bases, J lost 3 bases, and 6 bases lay in between. The CDR3 region has the DNA TGCGCCAGCAGCTTGGTGGCAGACACCGGGGAGCTGTTTTTT. Amino acid sequence: CASSLVADTGELFF.

This clonotype occurred many times. This chain links TRBV7-3 with TRBJ2-5; D possibly uses TRBD1 or TRBD2 (5 bases each). This CDR3 is built from 14 residues. Trimming took off 5 bases at V and 5 bases at J, with 15 bases between the two ends. Germline lookup yields CDR1 SGHTA and CDR2 FQGTGA. The CDR3 DNA follows: TGTGCCAGCAGCCTCAGGCCGTGGGGGGAGACCCAGTACTTC. This encodes CASSLRPWGETQYF. Based on the CDR3 plus reference TRBV7-3 and TRBJ2-5, the full variable domain is GAGVSQTPSNKVTEKGKYVELRCDPISGHTALYWYRQSLGQGPEFLIYFQGTGAADDSGLPNDRFFAVRPEGSVSTLKIQRTERGDSAVYLCASSLRPWGETQYFGPGTRLLVL.

In this sample, this clonotype turned up many times. The gene calls are TRBV2 and TRBJ2-7, with D tentatively TRBD1 (5 bases). This CDR3 region has 15 residues. Germline CDR1 is SNHLY and CDR2 is FYNNEI. The V end lost 4 bases, the J end lost 0 bases, and 13 bases lay between the germline ends. The CDR3 bases are TGTGCCAGCAGTGCCCAGGGCGCTGGCTCCTACGAGCAGTACTTC. Amino acid sequence: CASSAQGAGSYEQYF.

Ten or more counts support this clonotype. V gene TRBV30 combines with J gene TRBJ2-2; D not resolved. The CDR3 is made up of 14 amino acids. V was pared by 3 bases and J by 3 bases, with 11 bases between. CDR1 is GTSNPN, CDR2 SVGIG, per germline (reference sequence). The CDR3 sequence: CAWRGTTHTGELFF. CDR3 coding DNA: TGTGCCTGGAGGGGCACTACTCACACCGGGGAGCTGTTTTTT.

This sequence joins TRBV5-6 and TRBJ2-1, with D tentatively TRBD2 (6 bases). The CDR3 is made up of 16 amino acids. Per germline, CDR1 SGHDT and CDR2 YYEEEE. The V gene lost 1 base and the J gene lost 8 bases, with 19 bases spanning the gap. In nucleotides, the CDR3 is TGTGCCAGCAGCTTGTCTAGCGCGCGGGGAGTGGATGAGCAGTTCTTC. It translates to CASSLSSARGVDEQFF.

This clonotype was counted at least ten times. This chain links TRBV7-2 with TRBJ1-2; possibly TRBD1 for D (5 bases). CDR1 and CDR2 (germline): SGHTA, FQGNSA. V lost 5 bases and J lost 6, with 16 bases in between. The CDR3 extends over 14 amino acids. Here the CDR3 DNA reads TGTGCCAGCAGCACTCGGGAGGGGTTGCATGGCTACACCTTC. Its translation: CASSTREGLHGYTF.

This chain links TRBV5-1 with TRBJ2-4; the D call may be TRBD1 or TRBD2 (5 bases each). The CDR3 covers 17 residues. V dropped 0 bases and J dropped 0 bases, with 13 bases sitting between them. Germline V gives CDR1 SGHRS, CDR2 YFSETQ. CDR3 in amino acids: CASSLAEGPLAKNIQYF. Here the CDR3 DNA reads TGCGCCAGCAGCTTGGCCGAGGGGCCCCTAGCCAAAAACATTCAGTACTTC.

V gene TRBV6-1 combines with J gene TRBJ2-1; 10 nucleotides line up with TRBD2. The J segment lost 8 bases and the V segment lost 6 bases, leaving 10 bases of the junction unmatched. This CDR3 region has 15 residues. The germline V gene encodes CDR1 MNHNS and CDR2 SASEGT. For the CDR3, the DNA is TGTGCCAGCAGGGCGGGGACTAGCGTAAGCGATGAGCAGTTCTTC. Translating gives CASRAGTSVSDEQFF.

In this sample, this clonotype turned up a few times. V and J are TRBV12-3 or TRBV12-4 and TRBJ1-3; possible D gene TRBD1, 6 bases. The CDR3 runs 15 residues. Trimming pared 5 bases from V and 1 base from J, leaving 12 bases between. The CDR3 sequence is CASSMTGLSGNTIYF. CDR3 bases: TGTGCCAGCAGTATGACAGGCTTATCTGGAAACACCATATATTTT.

The J gene is TRBJ1-2, the V gene TRBV18; D is perhaps TRBD1 (5 bases). Germline CDR1 KGHSH, CDR2 LQKENI. V was pared by 3 bases and J by 3 bases, with 14 bases between. The CDR3 has 15 amino acids. The CDR3 DNA follows: TGTGCCAGCTCACCCTTCTCCGGGACGGACTATGGCTACACCTTC. Translated, it gives CASSPFSGTDYGYTF. Full variable domain (missing parts from reference TRBV18 and TRBJ1-2): NAGVMQNPRHLVRRRGQEARLRCSPMKGHSHVYWYRQLPEEGLKFMVYLQKENIIDESGMPKERFSAEFPKEGPSILRIQQVVRGDSAAYFCASSPFSGTDYGYTFGSGTRLTVV.

This clonotype was recorded at least ten times. V usage is TRBV2 and J usage is TRBJ2-5; D uncertain. The germline gives CDR1 SNHLY, CDR2 FYNNEI. This CDR3 comprises 13 residues. Trimming took 3 bases from V and 3 from J, leaving 8 bases between them. In DNA, the CDR3 is TGTGCCAGCAGTGATCCCTGGGAAGAGACCCAGTACTTC. This sequence encodes CASSDPWEETQYF.

The J gene is TRBJ2-5, the V gene TRBV6-2 or TRBV6-3; 14 positions agree with TRBD2. Germline V gene lookup returns CDR1 MNHEY and CDR2 SVGEGT. V lost 0 bases and J lost 3; bases outside the gene matches: 0. The CDR3 totals 16 residues. The CDR3 protein is CASSYSTSGGEETQYF. Written as DNA, the CDR3 is TGTGCCAGCAGTTACTCGACTAGCGGGGGGGAAGAGACCCAGTACTTC.

The chain recombines TRBV7-3 with TRBJ2-2; tentative D call: TRBD2 (5 bases). V was cut by 5 bases and J by 7 bases, with 17 bases left in between. This CDR3 is 15 amino acids long. Germline assignment: CDR1 SGHTA and CDR2 FQGTGA. The CDR3 nucleotides read TGTGCCAGCAGCCCTCAACGAGGGTTTAGCGGGGAGCTGTTTTTT. Amino acids: CASSPQRGFSGELFF. The entire variable domain, with the rest obtained from reference TRBV7-3 and TRBJ2-2, is as follows: GAGVSQTPSNKVTEKGKYVELRCDPISGHTALYWYRQSLGQGPEFLIYFQGTGAADDSGLPNDRFFAVRPEGSVSTLKIQRTERGDSAVYLCASSPQRGFSGELFFGEGSRLTVL.